This TCR beta chain was recorded in a study of cytomegalovirus exposure and HLA in healthy donors. The study ran its PCR with 60 Vbeta and 13 Jbeta primers. Profiled with immunoSEQ multiplex PCR; TCRdb holds only in-frame clones, not every one. Of 95,000 to 150,000 clones listed, more than 75% are singletons. V lost 6 bases to trimming and J lost 6 bases; unmatched junction nucleotides: 12. Germline V gene data show CDR1 as KGHSH and CDR2 as LQKENI. The CDR3 consists of 16 residues. V usage is TRBV18 and J usage is TRBJ2-3, with TRBD2 matching over 10 bases. The sample comprised PBMCs. This clonotype was obtained from a woman between 55 and 75 years old in good health and CMV-seropositive. This chain's CDR3 is CASSRGGLAVLDTQYF. In DNA, the CDR3 is TGTGCCAGCTCGCGTGGCGGACTAGCGGTGTTGGATACGCAGTATTTT.